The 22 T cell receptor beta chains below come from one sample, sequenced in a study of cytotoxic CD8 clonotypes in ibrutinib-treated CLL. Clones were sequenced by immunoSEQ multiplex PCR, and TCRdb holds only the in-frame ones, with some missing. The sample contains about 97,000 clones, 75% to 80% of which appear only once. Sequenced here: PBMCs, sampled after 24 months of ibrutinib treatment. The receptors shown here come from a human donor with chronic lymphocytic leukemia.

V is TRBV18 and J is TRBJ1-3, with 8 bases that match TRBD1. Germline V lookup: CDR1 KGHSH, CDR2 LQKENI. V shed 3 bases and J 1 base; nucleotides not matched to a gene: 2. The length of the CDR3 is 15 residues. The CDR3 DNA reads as TGTGCCAGCTCACCCGACAGGGGTTCTGGAAACACCATATATTTT. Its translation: CASSPDRGSGNTIYF.

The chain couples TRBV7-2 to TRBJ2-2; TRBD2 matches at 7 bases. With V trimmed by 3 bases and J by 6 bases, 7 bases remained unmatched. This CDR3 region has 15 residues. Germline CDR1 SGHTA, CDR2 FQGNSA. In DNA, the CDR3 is TGTGCCAGCAGCTTGGGACTATCCCTATCCGGGGAGCTGTTTTTT. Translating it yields CASSLGLSLSGELFF.

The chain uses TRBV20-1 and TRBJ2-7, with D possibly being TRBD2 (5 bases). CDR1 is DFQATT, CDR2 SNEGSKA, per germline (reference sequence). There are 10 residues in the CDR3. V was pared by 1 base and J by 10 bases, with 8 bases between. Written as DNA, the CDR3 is TGCAGTGCTAGAGCTAGCAAACAGTACTTC. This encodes CSARASKQYF.

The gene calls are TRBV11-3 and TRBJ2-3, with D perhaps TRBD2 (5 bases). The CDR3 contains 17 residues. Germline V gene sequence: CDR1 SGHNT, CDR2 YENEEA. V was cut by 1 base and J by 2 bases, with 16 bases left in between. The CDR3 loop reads CASSLGPAAPSTDTQYF. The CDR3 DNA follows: TGTGCCAGCAGCTTAGGCCCAGCGGCCCCATCCACAGATACGCAGTATTTT.

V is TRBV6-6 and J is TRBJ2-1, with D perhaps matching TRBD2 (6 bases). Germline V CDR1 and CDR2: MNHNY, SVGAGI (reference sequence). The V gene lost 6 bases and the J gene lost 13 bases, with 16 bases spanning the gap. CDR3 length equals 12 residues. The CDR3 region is CASSLGGTAQFF. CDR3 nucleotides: TGTGCCAGCAGCCTTGGTGGGACTGCTCAGTTCTTC.

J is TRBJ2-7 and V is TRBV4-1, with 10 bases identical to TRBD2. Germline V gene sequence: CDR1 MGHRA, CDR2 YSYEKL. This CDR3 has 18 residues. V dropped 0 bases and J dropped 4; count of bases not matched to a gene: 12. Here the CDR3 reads CASSQESGLAGDVYEQYF. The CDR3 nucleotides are TGCGCCAGCAGCCAAGAAAGTGGGCTAGCGGGAGATGTTTACGAGCAGTACTTC.

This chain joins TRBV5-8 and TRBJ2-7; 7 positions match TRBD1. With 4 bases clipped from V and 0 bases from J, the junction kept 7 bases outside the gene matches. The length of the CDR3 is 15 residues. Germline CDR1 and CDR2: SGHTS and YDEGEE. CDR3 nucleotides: TGTGCCAGCAGCATGACAGGGCGTAGCTCCTACGAGCAGTACTTC. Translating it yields CASSMTGRSSYEQYF.

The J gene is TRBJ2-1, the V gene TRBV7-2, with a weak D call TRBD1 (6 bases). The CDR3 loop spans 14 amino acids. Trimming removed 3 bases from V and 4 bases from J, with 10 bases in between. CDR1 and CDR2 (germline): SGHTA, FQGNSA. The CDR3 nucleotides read TGTGCCAGCAGCTTGGACAGCGCGTACAATGAGCAGTTCTTC. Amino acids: CASSLDSAYNEQFF. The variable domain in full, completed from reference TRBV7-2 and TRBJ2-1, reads GAGVSQSPSNKVTEKGKDVELRCDPISGHTALYWYRQSLGQGLEFLIYFQGNSAPDKSGLPSDRFSAERTGGSVSTLTIQRTQQEDSAVYLCASSLDSAYNEQFFGPGTRLTVL.

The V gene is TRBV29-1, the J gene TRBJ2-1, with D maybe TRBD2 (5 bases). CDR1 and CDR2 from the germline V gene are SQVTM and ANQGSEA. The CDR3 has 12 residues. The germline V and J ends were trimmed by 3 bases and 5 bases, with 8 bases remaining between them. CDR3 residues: CSVDLRDNEQFF. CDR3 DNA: TGCAGCGTTGACTTGCGGGACAATGAGCAGTTCTTC.

The CDR3 is CASSSQWTGFGATDTQYF. The CDR3 nucleotides are TGCGCCAGCAGCTCTCAATGGACAGGGTTCGGGGCCACAGATACGCAGTATTTT. The chain recombines TRBV4-3 with TRBJ2-3; 8 positions agree with TRBD1. Germline lookup yields CDR1 LGHNA and CDR2 YSLEER. This CDR3 is 18 amino acids long. V lost 5 bases to trimming and J lost 2 bases; unmatched junction nucleotides: 15.

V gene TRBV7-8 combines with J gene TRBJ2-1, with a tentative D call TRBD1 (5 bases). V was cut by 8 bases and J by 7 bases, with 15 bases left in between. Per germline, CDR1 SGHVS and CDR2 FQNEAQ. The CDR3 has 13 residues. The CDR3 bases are TGTGCCAGCCGCCGCCAGGGCCAAAATGAGCAGTTCTTC. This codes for CASRRQGQNEQFF.

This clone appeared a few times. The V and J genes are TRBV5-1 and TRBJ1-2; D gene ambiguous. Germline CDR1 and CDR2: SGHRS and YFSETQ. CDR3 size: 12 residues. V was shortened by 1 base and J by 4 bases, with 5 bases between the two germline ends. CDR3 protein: CASSLTTYGYTF. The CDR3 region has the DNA TGCGCCAGCAGCTTGACAACCTATGGCTACACCTTC.

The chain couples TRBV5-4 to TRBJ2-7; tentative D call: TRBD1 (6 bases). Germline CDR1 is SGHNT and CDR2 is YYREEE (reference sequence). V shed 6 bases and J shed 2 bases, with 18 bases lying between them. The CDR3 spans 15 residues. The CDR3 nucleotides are TGTGCCAGCACCACCCAGGGGACGTGGCCCTACGAGCAGTACTTC. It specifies CASTTQGTWPYEQYF.

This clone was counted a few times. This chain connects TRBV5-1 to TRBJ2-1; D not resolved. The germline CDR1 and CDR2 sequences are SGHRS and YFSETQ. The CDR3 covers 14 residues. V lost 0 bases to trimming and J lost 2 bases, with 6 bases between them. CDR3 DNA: TGCGCCAGCAGCTTGGAGGTAGCCTACAATGAGCAGTTCTTC. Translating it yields CASSLEVAYNEQFF.

CDR3 in amino acids: CASSFGTGTVYEQYF. In DNA form, the CDR3 reads TGCGCCAGCAGCTTCGGTACCGGGACAGTATACGAGCAGTACTTC. The chain joins TRBV5-1 to TRBJ2-7, with 7 bases matching TRBD1. V dropped 2 bases and J dropped 4; count of bases not matched to a gene: 9. The CDR3 consists of 15 residues. Per the germline V gene, CDR1 is SGHRS and CDR2 is YFSETQ. The variable domain in full, with the rest retrieved from reference TRBV5-1 and TRBJ2-7, is KAGVTQTPRYLIKTRGQQVTLSCSPISGHRSVSWYQQTPGQGLQFLFEYFSETQRNKGNFPGRFSGRQFSNSRSEMNVSTLELGDSALYLCASSFGTGTVYEQYFGPGTRLTVT.

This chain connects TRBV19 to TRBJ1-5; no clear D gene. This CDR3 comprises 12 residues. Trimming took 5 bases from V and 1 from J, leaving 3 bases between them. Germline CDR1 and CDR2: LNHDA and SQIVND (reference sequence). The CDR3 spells CASSGSNQPQHF. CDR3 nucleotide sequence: TGTGCCAGTAGTGGGAGCAATCAGCCCCAGCATTTT.

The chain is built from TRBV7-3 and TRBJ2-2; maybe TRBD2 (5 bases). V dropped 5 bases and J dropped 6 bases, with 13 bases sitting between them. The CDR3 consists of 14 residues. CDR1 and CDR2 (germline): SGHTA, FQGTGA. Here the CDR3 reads CASSPAGGAGELFF. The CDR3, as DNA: TGTGCCAGCAGCCCCGCCGGAGGTGCCGGGGAGCTGTTTTTT.

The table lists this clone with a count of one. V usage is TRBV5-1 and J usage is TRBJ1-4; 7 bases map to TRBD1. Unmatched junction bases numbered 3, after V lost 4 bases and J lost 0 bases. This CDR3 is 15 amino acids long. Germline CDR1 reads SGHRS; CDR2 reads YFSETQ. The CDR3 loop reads CASSPRGTTNEKLFF. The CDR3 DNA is TGCGCCAGCAGCCCCAGGGGGACAACTAATGAAAAACTGTTTTTT.

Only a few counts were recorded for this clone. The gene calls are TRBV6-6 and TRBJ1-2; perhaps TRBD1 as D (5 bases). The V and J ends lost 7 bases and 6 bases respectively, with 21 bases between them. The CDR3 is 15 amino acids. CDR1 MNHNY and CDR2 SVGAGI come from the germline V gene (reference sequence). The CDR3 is CASTTGGGRMHGYTF. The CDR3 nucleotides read TGTGCCAGCACCACTGGGGGAGGGAGAATGCATGGCTACACCTTC.

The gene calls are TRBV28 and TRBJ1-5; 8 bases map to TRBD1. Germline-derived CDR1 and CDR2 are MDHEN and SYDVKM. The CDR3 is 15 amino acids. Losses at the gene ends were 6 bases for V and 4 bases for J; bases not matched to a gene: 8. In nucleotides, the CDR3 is TGTGCCAGCAGAACAGCCGACAGGGGTAATCAGCCCCAGCATTTT. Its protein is CASRTADRGNQPQHF.

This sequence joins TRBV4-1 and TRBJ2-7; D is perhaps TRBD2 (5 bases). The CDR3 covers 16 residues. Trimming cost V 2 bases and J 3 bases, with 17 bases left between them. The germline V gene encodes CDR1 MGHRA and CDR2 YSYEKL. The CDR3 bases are TGCGCCAGCAGCCAAAGCCCCGGGGAACTTATCTACGAGCAGTACTTC. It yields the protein CASSQSPGELIYEQYF.

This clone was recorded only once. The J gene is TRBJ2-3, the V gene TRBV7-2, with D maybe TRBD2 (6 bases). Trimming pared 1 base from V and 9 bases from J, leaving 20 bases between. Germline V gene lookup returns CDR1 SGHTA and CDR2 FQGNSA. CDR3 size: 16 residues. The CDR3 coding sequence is TGTGCCAGCAGCTTAGGGGGGGTGCCATCGGGCGGGACGCAGTATTTT. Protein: CASSLGGVPSGGTQYF.